This is a list of T cell receptor beta chains from one sample in a study of blood T cell repertoires in COVID-19. Sequencing was performed with immunoSEQ multiplex PCR; in TCRdb, only in-frame clones are kept and a portion is missing. This table holds hundreds of thousands of clones, around nine tenths found once. The sample consisted of PBMCs or T cells enriched from blood (not recorded which). These receptors all stem from a woman aged 40 to 50 who had recovered from COVID-19. Both conserved end residues are part of each CDR3. The order of the fields is D gene, V gene, J gene, clone size, CDR3 protein, CDR3 DNA. D genes are given only for firm matches. Size tells how often a clone was seen (once, few, many) or the class of an expanded clone, and some rows leave it out.

>TRBD1|TRBV7-3|TRBJ2-3|-
CASSSGQITDTQYF
TGTGCCAGCAGCTCGGGACAGATCACAGATACGCAGTATTTT
>TRBD1|TRBV6-1|TRBJ1-2|-
CASSEDRQYASVRVYGYTF
TGTGCCAGCAGTGAGGACAGGCAGTATGCATCGGTCCGGGTCTATGGCTACACCTTC
>TRBD2|TRBV3-1/TRBV3-2|TRBJ2-7|-
CASSQDKLAGVHEQYF
TGTGCCAGCAGCCAAGATAAACTAGCGGGAGTTCACGAGCAGTACTTC
>-|TRBV11-2|TRBJ1-1|-
CASSYQIMNTEAFF
TGTGCCAGCAGCTATCAGATCATGAACACTGAAGCTTTCTTT
>-|TRBV24-1|TRBJ1-2|-
CATSDWDSAGYTF
TGTGCCACCAGTGATTGGGACTCGGCTGGCTACACCTTC
>-|TRBV7-9|TRBJ1-1|-
CASAGVRGRYAEAFF
TGTGCCAGCGCCGGGGTCAGAGGTCGGTACGCTGAAGCTTTCTTT
>TRBD2|TRBV24-1|TRBJ2-1|-
CATGLGGSLSYNEQFF
TGTGCCACCGGTCTAGGCGGGAGCCTCTCCTACAATGAGCAGTTCTTC
>-|TRBV19|TRBJ1-5|-
CASSIVPTGNNQPQHF
TGTGCCAGTAGTATAGTCCCGACAGGAAACAATCAGCCCCAGCATTTT
>-|TRBV6-6|TRBJ1-5|few
CASSSGRGEDNQPQHF
TGTGCCAGCAGCTCGGGCAGGGGAGAGGACAATCAGCCCCAGCATTTT
>-|TRBV12-2|TRBJ2-5|-
CASRLLVSGQKKRETQYF
TGTGCAAGTCGCTTATTAGTGAGCGGACAGAAAAAGAGGGAGACCCAGTACTTC
>-|TRBV12-3/TRBV12-4|TRBJ1-1|-
CASSFSVGTEAFF
TGTGCCAGCAGTTTTTCCGTCGGGACTGAAGCTTTCTTT
>-|TRBV12-3/TRBV12-4|TRBJ2-1|-
CATRQSYNEQFF
TGTGCCACCCGACAGTCCTACAATGAGCAGTTCTTC
>-|TRBV4-3|TRBJ2-3|-
CAGAGFTDTQYF
TGCGCCGGGGCAGGGTTCACAGATACGCAGTATTTT
>-|TRBV6-5|TRBJ1-1|-
CASSSNSFMNTEAFF
TGTGCCAGCAGTTCCAACAGTTTCATGAACACTGAAGCTTTCTTT
>TRBD1|TRBV27|TRBJ2-7|-
CASRFAGTGGFEQYF
TGTGCCAGCAGGTTCGCCGGGACAGGGGGGTTCGAGCAGTACTTC
>TRBD2|TRBV28|TRBJ2-7|-
CASSLPLAGVSYEQYF
TGTGCCAGCAGCCTTCCTCTAGCGGGGGTGTCCTACGAGCAGTACTTC
>TRBD1|TRBV11-2|TRBJ1-2|-
CASSLAGRGDYGYTF
TGTGCCAGCAGCTTAGCCGGCAGGGGGGACTATGGCTACACCTTC
>TRBD2|TRBV7-9|TRBJ2-3|-
CASSLPGSGGSTDTQYF
TGTGCCAGCAGCTTGCCCGGGAGCGGGGGGAGCACAGATACGCAGTATTTT